This T cell receptor beta chain came from a study of T cell changes during pregnancy in multiple sclerosis. Profiling relied on immunoSEQ multiplex PCR, and the TCRdb table lists in-frame clones only, not all of them. The data show under 95,000 clones, 85% to 95% seen once. CDR1 and CDR2 (germline): MNHNY, SVGAGI (reference sequence). The CDR3 runs to 14 residues. The ends were cut back, 2 bases at V and 5 bases at J, with 10 bases in the middle. The count of this clone is one. The source material was CD4+ T cells from peripheral blood mononuclear cells, sampled before pregnancy. This clonotype originated in a female donor with multiple sclerosis, enrolled in a pregnancy study. V usage is TRBV6-6 and J usage is TRBJ2-4, with a tentative D call TRBD2 (5 bases). The CDR3 sequence is CASSYSGSQNIQYF. The CDR3 DNA follows: TGTGCCAGCAGTTACAGTGGGAGTCAAAACATTCAGTACTTC.